These 2 T cell receptor beta chains came from one sample sequenced in a study of blood T cell repertoires in COVID-19. Only in-frame clones appear in the TCRdb table, and some are missing; sequencing was by immunoSEQ multiplex PCR. The repertoire includes 150,000 or so clones, under 90% of them detected once, and around 35% sits in the top ten. Sequencing was done on a sample of peripheral blood. The receptor source for this set is a human donor in a cohort sampled during active COVID-19.

For the CDR3, the DNA is TGTGCCATCAGTGGACAGGGTGGGGAGACCCAGTACTTC. Residues: CAISGQGGETQYF. J is TRBJ2-5 and V is TRBV10-3, with TRBD1 identical over 7 bases. The V and J ends lost 4 bases and 5 bases, in that order; junction bases with no gene match: 4. The CDR3 has 13 residues. From germline, CDR1 is ENHRY and CDR2 SYGVKD.

The chain joins TRBV5-1 to TRBJ2-5, with 7 bases identical to TRBD1. Germline V CDR1 and CDR2: SGHRS, YFSETQ. The CDR3 consists of 16 residues. J lost 2 bases, V lost 5 bases, and 12 bases had no gene match. CDR3 region: CASRTGIGVEQETQYF. The CDR3, as DNA: TGCGCCAGCAGGACAGGGATTGGGGTAGAGCAAGAGACCCAGTACTTC.